The rows below give T cell receptor beta chains drawn from one sample of a study of control samples from healthy donors and cancer patients. Produced via immunoSEQ multiplex PCR; TCRdb's table is partial and in-frame only. The profile covers some 170,000 clones, with roughly 94% appearing a single time and 14% taken by the ten largest. What was sequenced was PBMCs. The origin of the receptors is a man aged 55 to 70 with colorectal cancer. The CDR3 runs from the conserved cysteine through the conserved F or W. D genes are given only for firm matches.

v_call,j_call,d_call,cdr3_aa,cdr3_nt
TRBV29-1,TRBJ1-1,.,CSDRANTEAFF,TGCAGCGACCGGGCGAACACTGAAGCTTTCTTT
TRBV27,TRBJ1-2,.,CASSPPGLNYGYTF,TGTGCCAGCAGTCCCCCGGGCCTGAACTATGGCTACACCTTC
TRBV12-3/TRBV12-4,TRBJ1-1,.,CASTGTGDPEAFF,TGTGCCAGCACCGGAACTGGGGACCCTGAAGCTTTCTTT
TRBV3-1/TRBV3-2,TRBJ1-1,.,CASSPTARGSEAFF,TGTGCCAGCAGCCCGACAGCGCGGGGAAGTGAAGCTTTCTTT
TRBV7-2,TRBJ2-5,.,CASSLSTGRETQYF,TGTGCCAGCAGCTTATCGACAGGGAGGGAGACCCAGTACTTC
TRBV30,TRBJ1-5,TRBD1,CAWGMTGRNQPQHF,TGTGCCTGGGGGATGACAGGGCGAAATCAGCCCCAGCATTTT
TRBV5-1,TRBJ1-4,.,CASSLRQDEKLFF,TGCGCCAGCAGCTTGCGACAGGATGAAAAACTGTTTTTT
TRBV10-2,TRBJ2-3,TRBD2,CASTAQSSGGPSTTDTQYF,TGCGCCAGCACTGCTCAATCTAGCGGGGGACCCTCAACCACAGATACGCAGTATTTT
TRBV10-3,TRBJ1-6,TRBD1,CAIRRGQNSPLHF,TGTGCCATCAGGCGGGGACAGAATTCACCCCTCCACTTT
TRBV6-5,TRBJ2-7,TRBD1,CASSRDSSRYEQYF,TGTGCCAGCAGTAGGGACAGTTCCCGTTACGAGCAGTACTTC
TRBV24-1,TRBJ1-1,.,CATSDTGAAIF,TGTGCCACCAGTGATACCGGGGCCGCGATCTTT
TRBV3-1/TRBV3-2,TRBJ2-7,TRBD1,CASSQLGNRDRYF,TGTGCCAGCAGCCAACTAGGAAACCGGGACAGATATTTC
TRBV5-8,TRBJ1-5,.,CASSFDRPNQPQHF,TGTGCCAGCAGCTTTGACAGGCCAAATCAGCCCCAGCATTTT
TRBV30,TRBJ2-1,.,CAHSRGYNEQFF,TGTGCCCACTCCCGTGGCTACAATGAGCAGTTCTTC
TRBV19,TRBJ2-3,.,CASSPGTTSTDTQYF,TGTGCCAGTAGTCCAGGGACGACTAGCACAGATACGCAGTATTTT
TRBV7-2,TRBJ2-7,.,CASSLQAYEQYF,TGTGCCAGCAGCTTACAGGCCTACGAGCAGTACTTC
TRBV6-2/TRBV6-3,TRBJ2-7,.,CASSYSQGREQYF,TGTGCCAGCAGTTACTCACAGGGCCGCGAGCAGTACTTC
TRBV30,TRBJ1-1,.,CAWRQNTEAFF,TGTGCCTGGAGACAGAACACTGAAGCTTTCTTT